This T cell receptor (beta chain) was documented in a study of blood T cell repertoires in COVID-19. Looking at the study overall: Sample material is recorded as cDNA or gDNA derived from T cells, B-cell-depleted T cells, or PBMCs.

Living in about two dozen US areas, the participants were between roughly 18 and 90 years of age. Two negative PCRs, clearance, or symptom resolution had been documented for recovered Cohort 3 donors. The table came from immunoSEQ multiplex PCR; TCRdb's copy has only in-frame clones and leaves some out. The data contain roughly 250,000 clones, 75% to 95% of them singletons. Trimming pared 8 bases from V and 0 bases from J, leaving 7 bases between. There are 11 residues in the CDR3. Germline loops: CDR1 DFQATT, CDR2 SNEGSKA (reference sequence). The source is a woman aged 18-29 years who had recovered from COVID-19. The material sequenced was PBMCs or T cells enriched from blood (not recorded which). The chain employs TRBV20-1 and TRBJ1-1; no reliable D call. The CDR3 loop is CSSIMNTEAFF. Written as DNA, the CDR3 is TGCAGTAGCATCATGAACACTGAAGCTTTCTTT.